Below are 14 T cell receptor beta chains sequenced from a single sample in a study of T cell changes during pregnancy in multiple sclerosis. Using immunoSEQ multiplex PCR, the repertoire was profiled, and TCRdb retains in-frame clones only, with some absent. The table has approximately 71,000 clones, about nine tenths seen once. The material sequenced was peripheral blood, taken in the second trimester of pregnancy. Receptors originate from a female donor with multiple sclerosis, enrolled in a pregnancy study.

The chain joins TRBV7-6 to TRBJ2-7; 8 nucleotides line up with TRBD1. Looked up from germline, CDR1 is SGHVS and CDR2 is FNYEAQ. Trimming took 1 base from V and 6 from J; bases not matched to a gene: 11. CDR3 length: 16 residues. CDR3 residues: CASSLGLGTGVAEQYF. CDR3 sequence (DNA): TGTGCCAGCAGCTTAGGGCTAGGGACAGGTGTTGCCGAGCAGTACTTC.

V is TRBV7-6 and J is TRBJ2-3, with 8 bases identical to TRBD2. The ends lost 1 base at V and 0 bases at J; junction bases unmatched: 6. Germline CDR1 SGHVS, CDR2 FNYEAQ. The CDR3 runs 17 residues. The CDR3: CASSLGGGITSTDTQYF. The CDR3, as DNA: TGTGCCAGCAGCTTAGGCGGGGGGATCACTAGCACAGATACGCAGTATTTT.

The chain links TRBV7-9 to TRBJ2-1; the match to TRBD2 covers 11 bases. Germline values: CDR1 SEHNR, CDR2 FQNEAQ (reference sequence). Trimming removed 1 base from V and 9 bases from J; junction bases left unmatched: 14. This CDR3 spans 18 amino acids. In nucleotides, the CDR3 is TGTGCCAGCAGCTTAGGGCCCGGGACTAGCGGCCCGGGGGGTGAGCAGTTCTTC. Its translation: CASSLGPGTSGPGGEQFF.

The V gene is TRBV18, the J gene TRBJ2-7; 9 bases align to TRBD1. There are 13 residues in the CDR3. Germline CDR1 reads KGHSH; CDR2 reads LQKENI. Germline trimming cut 5 bases from V and 4 bases from J; bases unmatched to any gene: 3. CDR3 in DNA: TGTGCCAGCTCATCGGACAGGGGATACGAGCAGTACTTC. Its translation: CASSSDRGYEQYF.

The chain employs TRBV5-5 and TRBJ2-4; perhaps TRBD1 as D (6 bases). Looked up from germline, CDR1 is SGHKS and CDR2 is YYEKEE (reference sequence). Deletions cut 3 bases from V and 6 bases from J, with 16 bases between. CDR3 length: 15 amino acids. In DNA, the CDR3 is TGTGCCAGCAGCTCTGACTTGGCCAGGGGAAACATTCAGTACTTC. Its translation: CASSSDLARGNIQYF.

The chain recombines TRBV5-8 with TRBJ2-1, with 7 bases matching TRBD1. The germline V gene encodes CDR1 SGHTS and CDR2 YDEGEE. V was pared by 4 bases and J by 0 bases, with 7 bases of the junction left unmatched. The CDR3 loop spans 16 amino acids. CDR3 coding DNA: TGTGCCAGCAGCCGGGGACAGCTTAGCTCCTACAATGAGCAGTTCTTC. Its protein product is CASSRGQLSSYNEQFF.

The chain joins TRBV7-2 to TRBJ1-1; D perhaps matches TRBD1 (6 bases). Looked up from germline, CDR1 is SGHTA and CDR2 is FQGNSA. Trimming took 3 bases from V and 1 from J, leaving 9 bases between them. This CDR3 has 14 amino acids. The DNA for the CDR3 is TGTGCCAGCAGCTTGGCAGGGGAGAACACTGAAGCTTTCTTT. Translation gives CASSLAGENTEAFF.

The chain links TRBV6-1 to TRBJ1-5, with 8 positions matching TRBD1. The J segment lost 7 bases and the V segment lost 8 bases, leaving 10 bases of the junction unmatched. CDR1 and CDR2 (germline): MNHNS, SASEGT. The CDR3 totals 14 residues. CDR3: CASDLDREGQPQHF. The CDR3 bases are TGTGCCAGCGATCTGGACAGGGAAGGACAGCCCCAGCATTTT.

The V and J genes are TRBV28 and TRBJ1-2, with 7 bases that match TRBD1. Germline trimming cut 9 bases from V and 1 base from J; bases unmatched to any gene: 5. Germline V gives CDR1 MDHEN, CDR2 SYDVKM. The CDR3 has 13 amino acids. The CDR3 DNA follows: TGTGCCAGTAAAACAGGGGATAACTATGGCTACACCTTC. Translation gives CASKTGDNYGYTF.

V usage is TRBV7-9 and J usage is TRBJ1-4; possible D gene TRBD1, 5 bases. Trimming removed 5 bases at V and 3 bases at J, with 10 bases between. The CDR3 runs to 14 residues. Germline CDR1 and CDR2: SEHNR and FQNEAQ (reference sequence). For the CDR3, the DNA is TGTGCCAGCAGCCGACAGAAGGCTAATGAAAAACTGTTTTTT. Protein: CASSRQKANEKLFF. Together with reference TRBV7-9 and TRBJ1-4, the CDR3 gives the full variable domain: DTGVSQNPRHKITKRGQNVTFRCDPISEHNRLYWYRQTLGQGPEFLTYFQNEAQLEKSRLLSDRFSAERPKGSFSTLEIQRTEQGDSAMYLCASSRQKANEKLFFGSGTQLSVL.

The chain couples TRBV6-5 to TRBJ1-6, with D possibly being TRBD1 (5 bases). Germline V gene lookup returns CDR1 MNHEY and CDR2 SVGAGI. Trimming cost V 4 bases and J 8 bases, with 6 bases left between them. CDR3 size: 12 residues. DNA for the CDR3: TGTGCCAGCAGTTCGACAGATTCACCCCTCCACTTT. Translating it yields CASSSTDSPLHF.

As DNA, the CDR3 is TGTGCCAGCAGCGTAGATTCGCTGCTGGGACAGGGGGATGGCTACACCTTC. Its protein product is CASSVDSLLGQGDGYTF. V and J are TRBV9 and TRBJ1-2; 11 bases agree with TRBD1. The CDR3 has 17 amino acids. Germline V gene lookup returns CDR1 SGDLS and CDR2 YYNGEE. J gave up 6 bases and V 0 bases, and 10 bases lay outside the gene matches. The variable domain in full, with the rest retrieved from reference TRBV9 and TRBJ1-2, is DSGVTQTPKHLITATGQRVTLRCSPRSGDLSVYWYQQSLDQGLQFLIQYYNGEERAKGNILERFSAQQFPDLHSELNLSSLELGDSALYFCASSVDSLLGQGDGYTFGSGTRLTVV.

The V call is TRBV11-2, the J call TRBJ2-2; TRBD2 aligns across 9 bases. V trimming: 7 bases; J trimming: 4 bases; junction bases outside the gene matches: 7. Germline V gene data show CDR1 as SGHAT and CDR2 as FQNNGV. The CDR3 runs to 15 residues. Here the CDR3 DNA reads TGTGCCAGCACCACCGGGACTAGCCCCACCGGGGAGCTGTTTTTT. Its protein is CASTTGTSPTGELFF.

The chain joins TRBV6-5 to TRBJ1-5, with D tentatively TRBD1 (6 bases). This CDR3 region has 15 residues. Between the trimmed V and J ends, which lost 0 bases and 1 base, there was a span of 7 bases. Germline V gene sequence: CDR1 MNHEY, CDR2 SVGAGI. The CDR3 DNA follows: TGTGCCAGCAGTTACTCAAGGGGGAGCAATCAGCCCCAGCATTTT. Translating gives CASSYSRGSNQPQHF.